This T cell receptor (beta chain) was recovered during a study of cytomegalovirus exposure and HLA in healthy donors (dated 2017 in TCRdb). The study in broad terms: According to an earlier analysis of a few hundred of the donors, some 180 million T cells yielded 90 million to 130 million unique TCR beta sequences and about 300 Gb of sequence data. Among roughly 400 genotyped donors of the cohort, an average of approximately 200,000 unique TCR beta nucleotide sequences was sequenced per donor, of which roughly 17% were non-productive. Because of strong linkage in the cohort, four to six DR-DQ haplotypes were treated as single units for association and clustering. The study aimed to test whether cataloging public T cell receptors could reveal signatures of past pathogen exposure. Donor age, sex, ethnicity and CMV serostatus were collected together with the repertoire data. A later analysis re-analyzed previously published TCR beta repertoires from roughly 600 donors and added high-resolution HLA genotyping to study TCR occurrence patterns. The study used immunosequencing to profile the T cell repertoires of about 670 subjects and linked those repertoires to cytomegalovirus serostatus. High-throughput TCR immunosequencing, statistical association of individual TCRs with disease status, and machine learning were combined to predict cytomegalovirus infection status. Along with the roughly 700-subject first cohort, a separate validation cohort of over a hundred different subjects was used. An early release covering around 630 HLA-typed donors comprised approximately 290 gigabases of sequencing data and around 85 million unique TCR sequences. Rather than using new phenotypic data, the later analysis identified candidate immune exposures from TCR beta sequences and from how often those sequences occurred across donors. The number of typed donors differed by locus: about 620-640 for A, B, C, DRB1 and DQB1; approximately 520 for DQA1; 606 for DPA1; and about 450 for DPB1. All discovery cohort repertoires had been generated using a single sequencing platform. In a later genetic analysis, genome-wide SNP genotypes for about three fifths of the roughly 670 donors were used, and that subset was treated as a discovery cohort. HLA typing covered class I and class II loci at four-digit resolution. Of the roughly 400 genotyped donors, about 80% fell in the genetic ancestry cluster associated with self-reported Caucasian donors. To decide whether each TCR beta V gene segment behaved as functional or pseudogenic, an earlier analysis of some 600 of the donors relied on high-throughput TCR beta sequencing. What the research found in general, with its limitations: Strong co-occurrence of HLA alleles, especially DR and DQ, made assigning TCR associations to individual alleles difficult. A later genetic analysis reported fewer N-insertions in productive TCRs among donors in an Asian-associated ancestry cluster than the roughly 700-donor mean. In an earlier analysis of over 550 of the donors, most TCR beta V segments were observed in productive rearrangements about 90% or about 30% of the time, broadly matching IMGT annotations. Because counts were too low, about 15 rarely observed V segments, including chromosome 9 orphons, were left out of the earlier analysis of roughly 600 of the donors. Presence/absence analyses assumed roughly uniform sequencing depth across donors, an assumption that may not hold. In a later analysis, around 17,000 TCR beta sequences were associated with specific HLA alleles at a false discovery rate of 0.05. Three of the identified cytomegalovirus-associated TCR beta chains were confirmed in vitro to be specific for cytomegalovirus antigens. A total of 150 or so TCR beta chains were listed by the study as associated with cytomegalovirus. A group of highly shared sequence variants was considered likely to be a technical artifact of the sequencing pipeline. In a later analysis, several top co-occurrence clusters were reported to appear linked to parvovirus B19, influenza, CMV and Epstein-Barr virus. The cohort was sequenced for TCR beta chains only, and without alpha or paired-chain data the features that could be detected were limited. While some public TCRs were present in many individuals, most TCR sequences turned up only very rarely across donors. Some IMGT-functional V segments, including TRBV6-2 and TRBV6-3, could not be distinguished by the 87-base-pair reads and were therefore excluded. Because HLA typing was unavailable for some donors at each locus, only the typed subset was used in association tests. In both the original and validation cohorts, the classifier was reported to diagnose cytomegalovirus status with high specificity and sensitivity. A later analysis found that HLA-associated TCR beta chains were more clonally expanded and had lower generation probabilities than equally common non-associated chains. Most CMV-associated TCR beta chains appeared to be HLA-restricted in a later analysis, and the HLA associations seemed to be driven largely by CMV exposure. Correlated functional status among segregating V segments might reflect linkage disequilibrium, but an unknown experimental factor could not be ruled out. It was suggested by the authors that the approach could potentially be generalized to other disease states and immunological phenotypes. CMV serostatus was the only immune exposure information available for the cohort. A later genetic analysis associated a missense DCLRE1C variant with V-gene and J-gene trimming of TCR beta chains, and an independent cohort replicated the association. A further reported finding was that TCR beta sequences accurately predicted the HLA-A and HLA-B alleles for most subjects in the first cohort. A later analysis found that TCR association rates varied across HLA loci, with DRB1 alleles showing the most associated TCRs and HLA-C alleles the fewest.

From a lookup of the germline V gene (reference sequence), CDR1 and CDR2 are SEHNR and FQNEAQ. Taken from cysteine to phenylalanine, the CDR3 has 14 residues. The retained sequence is limited to the CDR3, 42 bases, with the frame set at the first base. V is pared back by 5 bases and J by 5 bases, with 10 bases lying between the germline termini. About this clone: The antigen it recognizes is unknown. The input lacks base qualities; no much larger clone sits a single base away.

Preparation of the library involved the immunoSEQ multiplex PCR assay. The multiplex PCR relied on a mix of 60 forward primers for TCR Vbeta segments and 13 reverse primers for TCR Jbeta segments. Amplification of the CDR3 region of rearranged TCR beta genes was performed with a multiplex PCR assay on genomic DNA. On the Illumina HiSeq System, the amplified TCR beta libraries were sequenced as 87-base-pair reads. The paper's data handling went like this. In a later analysis, tens of millions of unique TCR beta chains were counted across the approximately 640 repertoires, and some 10 million of these chains were shared by at least two donors. A nearest-neighbor algorithm error-corrected the raw reads and collapsed the reads into unique sequences, merging closely related sequences to remove PCR and sequencing errors. V, D and J gene segments were assigned by aligning CDR3 sequences to IMGT reference sequences. For a sequence to be retained, a match of at least six nucleotides to both a V gene segment and a J gene segment was required. Rearrangements were called productive when the CDR3 lacked stop codons and stayed in frame with V and J; all others were non-productive. CDR3 was defined by IMGT convention, running from the second conserved V-encoded cysteine to the conserved J-encoded phenylalanine. In an earlier analysis of more than 550 of the donors, sequences lacking an unambiguous match to a single V gene segment were excluded. An earlier analysis of several hundred of the donors called V segments functional above 56.7% productive rearrangements and segregating when the between-donor standard deviation exceeded 5%. A statistical classification framework was built to diagnose cytomegalovirus status from the catalog of TCR beta chain sequences. A later analysis assigned V and J genes by comparing TCR nucleotide sequences with IMGT/GENE-DB human TR gene sequences. Using the TCRdist pipeline, a later analysis assigned CDR3 sequences along with most-parsimonious VDJ recombination scenarios. In a later analysis, each TCR beta chain was defined by its CDR3 amino acid sequence together with its V-gene family, and reads without a unique V-gene family were excluded. As a way to deal with suspected cross-contamination and a sequencing artifact, a later analysis dropped roughly 600 nucleotide sequences that were highly shared and had low generation probability. A later analysis calculated a clonal expansion index for each public chain from normalized within-repertoire ranks of inferred template counts. In a later analysis, generation probabilities were computed using a VDJ recombination model fitted to out-of-frame rearrangements, and the results were checked against IGoR. In a later analysis, hypergeometric tests were used to score TCR-TCR, TCR-HLA and TCR-CMV co-occurrence, with a repertoire-size bias correction applied to TCR pairs. To estimate false discovery rates, a later analysis permuted the HLA or CMV assignments 20 times. In a later analysis, co-occurring TCRs were grouped with DBSCAN, and TCRdist sequence similarity was added when clustering was performed within HLA-allele-positive subsets. Repertoires with fewer than 30,000 or more than 120,000 public chains, plus five repertoires with anomalous nucleotide sharing, were excluded from co-occurrence clustering. Imported from immuneACCESS, the table was reduced by TCRdb to in-frame sequences with V and J called. These copies leave out some clones; in studies compared against another copy, an unresolved V gene accounts for under half, and the cause of the remainder is not known. The DNA gave D and trimming, while V, J and clone size come from that table. This sample comprises 80,000 or so clones, approximately 61% of them detected only once. The ten largest clones represent less than 8% of the sample.

The cohort consisted of 650 to 700 healthy bone marrow donors. Cohort members were all nominally healthy when sampled, although unrecorded immune exposures were likely present. The donor tested CMV seropositive, placing the donor among the roughly 300 seropositive members of the cohort. A peripheral blood sample was provided by each donor, and peripheral blood mononuclear cells were used for TCR beta sequencing. Genomic DNA was extracted from the blood cell samples with the Qiagen DNeasy Blood Extraction Kit. The TCR comes from a woman between 45 and 65 years old in good health and CMV-seropositive. The chain joins TRBV7-9 to TRBJ1-6; TRBD1 is perhaps the D gene, given 5 matching bases. What was sequenced was PBMCs. The CDR3 loop reads CASSPGGNNSPLHF. The nucleotide sequence reads as follows: TGTGCCAGCAGCCCGGGGGGGAATAATTCACCCCTCCACTTT.